Listed here are 17 T cell receptor beta chains from one sample, sequenced in a study of blood T cell repertoires in COVID-19. TCRdb's copy holds only in-frame clones and misses some; the assay was immunoSEQ multiplex PCR. The data hold around 340,000 clones, with 88% observed a single time. Sequencing was performed on PBMCs or T cells enriched from blood (not recorded which). These receptor sequences come from a woman in her thirties who had been exposed to COVID-19.

The rearrangement uses TRBV7-9 and TRBJ1-1; D ambiguous. Trimming shortened V by 4 bases and J by 10 bases, and 16 bases separated the two germline ends. CDR1 SEHNR and CDR2 FQNEAQ come from the germline V gene (reference sequence). CDR3 length: 13 amino acids. CDR3 loop: CASSSTELPAAFF. The CDR3 DNA reads TGTGCCAGCAGCTCAACAGAGTTACCAGCAGCTTTCTTT.

The rearrangement links TRBV11-2 to TRBJ1-2; TRBD1 might be the D (5 bases). The CDR3 consists of 15 residues. The V gene lost 5 bases and the J gene lost 4 bases, with 17 bases spanning the gap. CDR1 is SGHAT and CDR2 is FQNNGV in the germline V gene. DNA of the CDR3: TGTGCCAGCAGCCCCCGTGGAGGGGCCGTCTATGGCTACACCTTC. Protein sequence: CASSPRGGAVYGYTF.

The V and J genes are TRBV18 and TRBJ2-7; 10 bases line up with TRBD2. V lost 0 bases, J lost 3 bases, and 8 bases stayed unmatched. The CDR3 is 17 amino acids. The germline V gene encodes CDR1 KGHSH and CDR2 LQKENI. This CDR3 is CASSPPSGLAANYEQYF. The CDR3 bases are TGTGCCAGCTCACCACCGTCAGGACTAGCGGCTAACTACGAGCAGTACTTC.

The rearrangement links TRBV20-1 to TRBJ2-1; no definite D call. Germline CDR1 and CDR2: DFQATT and SNEGSKA (reference sequence). Trimming stripped 3 bases from V and 5 bases from J, with 11 bases between. The CDR3 contains 13 residues. The CDR3 DNA follows: TGCAGTGCTAGTTCAGCGCAGCACAATGAGCAGTTCTTC. Its translation is CSASSAQHNEQFF.

The V and J genes are TRBV27 and TRBJ1-5, with D perhaps TRBD1 (5 bases). The CDR3 is 14 amino acids. Germline CDR1 reads MNHEY; CDR2 reads SMNVEV (reference sequence). V was trimmed by 5 bases and J by 2 bases, leaving 10 bases between them. The CDR3 protein is CASSPWGGNQPQHF. CDR3 nucleotide sequence: TGTGCCAGCAGTCCCTGGGGGGGCAATCAGCCCCAGCATTTT.

This clone was counted only a few times. A junction end diverges from the germline sequence, so it may reflect a read error. The chain is built from TRBV5-5 and TRBJ2-7; a possible D gene is TRBD1 (6 bases). This CDR3 region has 15 residues. In germline, CDR1 is SGHKS, CDR2 YYEKEE (reference sequence). CDR3 sequence (DNA): TGTGCCAGCAGCCCCCGGACAGAGACCTCCTACGCGCAGTACTTC. Its protein is CASSPRTETSYAQYF.

V is TRBV7-9 and J is TRBJ2-7; 9 positions match TRBD2. Germline CDR1 and CDR2: SEHNR and FQNEAQ (reference sequence). CDR3 length equals 17 residues. V was clipped by 2 bases and J by 5 bases; unmatched bases: 13. The CDR3 DNA is TGTGCCAGCAGCTTACTCGGGCTAGCGGGAAGATTGGACGAGCAGTACTTC. Translated: CASSLLGLAGRLDEQYF.

The count of this clone is one. The chain carries TRBV28 and TRBJ1-6; D is uncertain. V was shortened by 2 bases and J by 7 bases, with 15 bases between the two germline ends. The CDR3 contains 16 residues. The germline V gene encodes CDR1 MDHEN and CDR2 SYDVKM. CDR3 coding DNA: TGTGCCAGCAGTTTAGTAGGACCCGGGATCAATTCACCCCTCCACTTT. It encodes CASSLVGPGINSPLHF.

V usage is TRBV5-4 and J usage is TRBJ2-3; possibly TRBD1 for D (5 bases). CDR3 length equals 15 residues. CDR1 and CDR2 (germline): SGHNT, YYREEE (reference sequence). The V and J ends lost 2 bases and 5 bases respectively, with 15 bases between them. The CDR3 loop is CASSLSTAKGDTQYF. Written as DNA, the CDR3 is TGTGCCAGCAGCTTATCGACAGCAAAGGGAGATACGCAGTATTTT.

The chain employs TRBV5-5 and TRBJ2-1; D might be TRBD1 (6 bases). Per the germline V gene, CDR1 is SGHKS and CDR2 is YYEKEE (reference sequence). Trimming took 0 bases from V and 0 from J, leaving 19 bases between them. This CDR3 comprises 19 residues. The CDR3 DNA is TGTGCCAGCAGCTTGGGGGTACAGGGATCTTTAAGCTCCTACAATGAGCAGTTCTTC. Translated: CASSLGVQGSLSSYNEQFF.

The chain joins TRBV18 to TRBJ1-1; D is unresolved. Germline V gene lookup returns CDR1 KGHSH and CDR2 LQKENI. The CDR3 runs 13 residues. With 3 bases removed from V and 7 bases from J, the gap between germline ends came to 12 bases. The CDR3 DNA reads TGTGCCAGCTCACCTAGCCTACTTAGTGAAGCTTTCTTT. Protein product: CASSPSLLSEAFF.

The DNA of the CDR3 is TGTGCCAGCTCACCACGGACCCATGGGACATACACTGAAGCTTTCTTT. This encodes CASSPRTHGTYTEAFF. This chain connects TRBV18 to TRBJ1-1, with D tentatively TRBD1 (6 bases). Trimming pared 1 base from V and 3 bases from J, leaving 15 bases between. Germline V lookup: CDR1 KGHSH, CDR2 LQKENI. The CDR3 extends over 16 amino acids. Complete variable domain (other parts from reference TRBV18 and TRBJ1-1): NAGVMQNPRHLVRRRGQEARLRCSPMKGHSHVYWYRQLPEEGLKFMVYLQKENIIDESGMPKERFSAEFPKEGPSILRIQQVVRGDSAAYFCASSPRTHGTYTEAFFGQGTRLTVV.

The chain joins TRBV19 to TRBJ2-2; D unclear. The CDR3 loop spans 14 amino acids. Germline values: CDR1 LNHDA, CDR2 SQIVND (reference sequence). The V gene lost 3 bases and the J gene lost 1 base, with 6 bases spanning the gap. This chain's CDR3 is CASSIRGNTGELFF. DNA for the CDR3: TGTGCCAGTAGTATTAGAGGGAACACCGGGGAGCTGTTTTTT.

The V gene is TRBV7-7, the J gene TRBJ2-1; 12 bases align to TRBD2. Germline V lookup: CDR1 SSHAT, CDR2 FNYEAQ (reference sequence). The trim removed 5 bases at V and 7 bases at J, leaving 12 bases unmatched. The CDR3 runs 17 residues. This CDR3 is CASSPTLLAGGANEQFF. CDR3 in DNA: TGTGCCAGCAGCCCCACCTTACTAGCGGGAGGTGCTAATGAGCAGTTCTTC. Based on the CDR3 plus reference TRBV7-7 and TRBJ2-1, the full variable domain is GAGVSQSPRYKVTKRGQDVTLRCDPISSHATLYWYQQALGQGPEFLTYFNYEAQPDKSGLPSDRFSAERPEGSISTLTIQRTEQRDSAMYRCASSPTLLAGGANEQFFGPGTRLTVL.

The chain employs TRBV4-2 and TRBJ1-1, with D unclear. The V end was cut by 4 bases, the J end by 0 bases, with 18 bases between. The CDR3 extends over 17 amino acids. Germline-derived CDR1 and CDR2 are LGHNA and YNFKEQ. The CDR3 is CASSPTERPPMNTEAFF. The CDR3 bases are TGTGCCAGCAGCCCCACTGAGAGGCCCCCTATGAACACTGAAGCTTTCTTT.

The rearrangement joins TRBV28 to TRBJ1-2; the D gene is possibly TRBD1 (5 bases). Between the trimmed V and J ends, which lost 4 bases and 1 base, there was a span of 13 bases. CDR3 size: 15 residues. Looked up from germline, CDR1 is MDHEN and CDR2 is SYDVKM. DNA for the CDR3: TGTGCCAGCAGTTCAGGAGGGACGGGTAACTATGGCTACACCTTC. This codes for CASSSGGTGNYGYTF.

The rearrangement joins TRBV6-5 to TRBJ1-4, with a tentative D call TRBD1 (6 bases). Germline loops: CDR1 MNHEY, CDR2 SVGAGI. V dropped 6 bases and J dropped 6 bases, with 14 bases sitting between them. CDR3 size: 14 residues. The CDR3 reads CASRSTGKDEKLFF. The CDR3 DNA sequence: TGTGCCAGCAGATCCACAGGGAAGGATGAAAAACTGTTTTTT.